Listed below are T cell receptor beta chains from one sample, sequenced in a study of OX40 agonist ivuxolimab in advanced cancers. The protocol was immunoSEQ multiplex PCR, while the TCRdb copy is restricted to in-frame clones and leaves out a portion. The sample has over 25,000 clones; about four fifths are singletons. The sequences come from CD4+ or CD8+ T cells sorted from blood, collected in a trial of the OX40 agonist ivuxolimab. All receptors derive from an adult with an advanced solid tumor such as melanoma, head and neck, liver or kidney cancer. Both conserved end residues are part of each CDR3. The D gene is left open where the match is weak. The size of a clone is reported for some rows only, either as once, few or many, or as a class for expanded clones.

j_call d_call v_call clone_size cdr3_nt cdr3_aa
TRBJ2-1 TRBD1 TRBV28 - TGTGCCAGGCCGACAGGGGGGTCCTACAATGAGCAGTTCTTC CARPTGGSYNEQFF
TRBJ1-2 - TRBV9 - TGTGCCAGCAGCCCCCCTACCTCCTCTAACTATGGCTACACCTTC CASSPPTSSNYGYTF
TRBJ1-2 - TRBV14 - TGTGCCAGCAGCCAATACGGAAACTATGGCTACACCTTC CASSQYGNYGYTF
TRBJ2-7 - TRBV12-5 - TGTGCTAGTGGTTTGGTAGGGTCCCCTAACTACGAGCAGTACTTC CASGLVGSPNYEQYF
TRBJ1-2 - TRBV9 once TGTGCCAGCAGCGTCGGGAAGGGCTACACCTTC CASSVGKGYTF
TRBJ2-7 TRBD1 TRBV28 - TGTGCCAGCAATCAACTCGAGGGGGCGTTCAACGAGCAGTACTTC CASNQLEGAFNEQYF
TRBJ2-2 - TRBV30 - TGTGCCTGGCGAAGTCCAGGATATCCAACCGGGGAGCTGTTTTTT CAWRSPGYPTGELFF
TRBJ2-7 TRBD2 TRBV7-9 - TGTGCCAGCAGTCCCATCCTAGCGGGAGGGCAAGAGCAGTACTTC CASSPILAGGQEQYF
TRBJ2-3 - TRBV9 once TGTGCCAGCAGCGTAGTGGAGGGCCGGGATACGCAGTATTTT CASSVVEGRDTQYF
TRBJ2-2 - TRBV7-9 - TGTGCCAGCTCGAATTTGGAGCTGTTTTTT CASSNLELFF
TRBJ1-2 - TRBV7-9 - TGTGCCAGCAGCCCACCCGGGAGGCTAAACTATGGCTACACCTTC CASSPPGRLNYGYTF
TRBJ1-1 - TRBV19 - TGTGCCAGCAGGCGACAGATGAACACTGAAGCTTTCTTT CASRRQMNTEAFF
TRBJ1-2 - TRBV21-1 - TGTGCCAGCAGCATAAGGATCCTCAGGAGATTAGTAGATCATGGCTACACCTTC CASSIRILRRLVDHGYTF
TRBJ2-1 - TRBV27 - TGTGCCAGCAGTTTTTCGGGGGGCTGGACCCCCTACAATGAGCAGTTCTTC CASSFSGGWTPYNEQFF
TRBJ2-7 - TRBV5-5 - TGTGCCAGCAGCTTGGCGGGCGACTCCTACGAGCAGTACTTC CASSLAGDSYEQYF
TRBJ2-7 TRBD2 TRBV19 - TGTGCCAGTAGTCCGGGGACTAGCGGGAGTTCGTACGAGCAGTACTTC CASSPGTSGSSYEQYF
TRBJ2-1 TRBD2 TRBV9 once TGTGCCAGCAGCGCCCCGGGACTAGCACTTAGCTCCTACAATGAGCAGTTCTTC CASSAPGLALSSYNEQFF
TRBJ2-3 - TRBV7-2 - TGTGCCAGCAGCTTACGAGTTGCGACCTACACAGATACGCAGTATTTT CASSLRVATYTDTQYF
TRBJ2-3 - TRBV2 - TGTGCCAGCAGGGCCGGGACCGCGAGCACAGATACGCAGTATTTT CASRAGTASTDTQYF
TRBJ2-1 TRBD2 TRBV27 once TGTGCCAGCAGATCCGGGACTAGCGATGCCTACAATGAGCAGTTCTTC CASRSGTSDAYNEQFF
TRBJ2-1 - TRBV11-2 - TGTGCCAGCAGCTTACTGGGGTGGCAGAACTCCTACAATGAGCAGTTCTTC CASSLLGWQNSYNEQFF
TRBJ2-7 TRBD2 TRBV7-8 few TGTGCCAGCAGACAGACTAGCGGGAGGGCCTACGAGCAGTACTTC CASRQTSGRAYEQYF
TRBJ2-7 TRBD1 TRBV7-9 - TGTGCCACCTCAGGACAGGGATCTCAAGTCGAGCAGTACTTC CATSGQGSQVEQYF
TRBJ1-1 - TRBV5-6 - TGTGCCAGCAGCTTGAACCCGAACACTGAAGCTTTCTTT CASSLNPNTEAFF
TRBJ2-7 - TRBV7-6 - TGTGCCAGCAGCTGGGCGGACTCGTGGGAGCAGTACTTC CASSWADSWEQYF
TRBJ1-1 - TRBV19 - TGTGCCAGTAGTATAGATCGAGGGGTGGGATTTGACAGCACTGAAGCTTTCTTT CASSIDRGVGFDSTEAFF
TRBJ2-3 - TRBV10-3 - TGTGCCATGAGGATGGTCCTCACAGATACGCAGTATTTT CAMRMVLTDTQYF
TRBJ2-3 - TRBV7-9 medium-sized TGTGCCAGCAGCTCACCGTCCTGGACAGCGGCAGATACGCAGTATTTT CASSSPSWTAADTQYF
TRBJ2-7 - TRBV2 - TGTGCCAGCAGCCTGGACCTCAACCTCTACGAGCAGTACTTC CASSLDLNLYEQYF
TRBJ2-7 - TRBV11-2 - TGTGCCAGCGGTCAGGGTGGCGAGCAGTACTTC CASGQGGEQYF
TRBJ2-1 TRBD2 TRBV10-3 - TGTGCCATCAGTGCGACTAGCGGCAGCTCCTACAATGAGCAGTTCTTC CAISATSGSSYNEQFF
TRBJ2-2 TRBD2 TRBV27 - TGTGCCAGCTTGGGACTAGCGGGGGGGCCAAACACCGGGGAGCTGTTTTTT CASLGLAGGPNTGELFF
TRBJ2-7 - TRBV7-2 - TGTGCCAGCGGTCCCGCATGGGGGGTCCACGAGCAGTACTTC CASGPAWGVHEQYF
TRBJ2-7 - TRBV4-2 medium-sized TGTGCCAGCAGGATTCTCGACGGACGGGTTTCCTACGAGCAGTACTTC CASRILDGRVSYEQYF
TRBJ2-1 TRBD2 TRBV2 - TGTGCCAGCATAGCGATTGCGGGGGGCTACAATGAGCAGTTCTTC CASIAIAGGYNEQFF